Following are 23 T cell receptor beta chains from one sample sequenced in a study of T cells in women clearing cervical HPV infection. Here immunoSEQ multiplex PCR was the method, and the copy in TCRdb shows in-frame clones only, minus some. The table lists some 30,000 clones. Sequencing input: blood buffy coat. Receptor source: a woman aged 18 to 69 with a cervical HPV16 infection that either progressed to CIN3+ or cleared (not recorded which).

The DNA read from the CDR3 is TGCGCCAGCAGCTCCAGGGTCCCTGACACCGGGGAG. This codes for CASSSRVPDTGE. The whole CDR3 protein reads CASSSRVPDTGELFF. The chain is built from TRBV5-1 and TRBJ2-2, with D tentatively TRBD1 (5 bases). The read ends 3 residues early relative to the CDR3; the germline J gene fills the gap. Trimming pared 3 bases from V and 3 bases from J, leaving 12 bases between. Germline V gene data show CDR1 as SGHRS and CDR2 as YFSETQ. The CDR3 is 15 amino acids.

With regard to this clone: The sequenced fragment ends 3 residues before the CDR3 boundary, so the rest is inferred from the germline J gene. V is TRBV30 and J is TRBJ2-3; D might be TRBD2 (6 bases). Germline CDR1 reads GTSNPN; CDR2 reads SVGIG (reference sequence). V was clipped by 1 base and J by 3 bases, with 14 bases between them. The CDR3 sequence is 15 residues long. This CDR3 reads CAWSDAGFITDTQYF. CDR3 bases read: TGTGCCTGGAGTGACGCGGGATTCATTACAGATACG.

Regarding this clone: The read ends 3 residues early relative to the CDR3; the germline J gene fills the gap. The rearrangement uses TRBV20-1 and TRBJ2-5, with 8 nucleotides matching TRBD1. Germline V lookup: CDR1 DFQATT, CDR2 SNEGSKA (reference sequence). This CDR3 is 17 amino acids long. V lost 1 base, J lost 1 base, and 11 bases stayed unmatched. CDR3 sequence reads: CSARAAPGQVIQETQYF. The DNA read from the CDR3 is TGCAGTGCTAGAGCCGCTCCGGGACAGGTGATCCAAGAGACC.

A remark on this clone: Read coverage stops 3 residues before the CDR3 terminus; the germline J gene supplies the remainder. The chain is built from TRBV20-1 and TRBJ1-1; no firm D call. CDR1 is DFQATT, CDR2 SNEGSKA, per germline (reference sequence). The V end lost 6 bases, the J end lost 1 base, and 9 bases lay between the germline ends. This CDR3 comprises 12 residues. CDR3: CSAYDKNTEAFF. The DNA read from the CDR3 is TGCAGTGCCTACGACAAGAACACTGAA.

With respect to this clone: The read stops 3 residues short of the end of the CDR3; the missing end is completed from the germline J gene. V gene TRBV5-1 combines with J gene TRBJ1-2; TRBD1 agrees at 7 bases. This CDR3 spans 14 amino acids. The V gene's germline CDR1 is SGHRS and CDR2 YFSETQ. CDR3 in amino acids: CASSWSRQGEGYTF. The CDR3 DNA, read in part, is TGCGCCAGCAGCTGGTCCCGACAGGGAGAGGGC.

Regarding this clone: The CDR3 goes on 3 residues after the read ends, and that part is filled in from the germline J gene. The chain has TRBV4-2 and TRBJ2-2; D assignment may be TRBD1 or TRBD2 (5 bases each). The CDR3 is 15 residues long. The germline V gene has CDR1 LGHNA and CDR2 YNFKEQ. This CDR3 is CASSQEPQGDSPLFF. The part of the CDR3 DNA that was read is TGTGCCAGCAGCCAAGAACCCCAGGGAGACTCACCG.

Points on this clone: The read gets to within 3 residues of the CDR3 end, and the germline J gene fills in the rest. V is TRBV7-8 and J is TRBJ2-1; 8 bases agree with TRBD2. The CDR3 is made up of 15 amino acids. V lost 1 base and J lost 9; bases outside the gene matches: 8. Germline-derived CDR1 and CDR2 are SGHVS and FQNEAQ. CDR3 DNA (partial): TGTGCCAGCAGCTTAGAGCGGGGGTATTGGGGTGAG. Residues: CASSLERGYWGE. The CDR3 reads in full as CASSLERGYWGEQFF.

A note on this clone: The read gets to within 3 residues of the CDR3 end, and the germline J gene fills in the rest. This rearrangement joins TRBV19 to TRBJ1-5; the match to TRBD1 covers 8 bases. CDR3 size: 16 residues. The V gene end was trimmed by 5 bases and the J gene end by 8 bases; junction bases not matched to a gene: 14. CDR1 is LNHDA and CDR2 is SQIVND in the germline V gene (reference sequence). The CDR3 DNA, read in part, is TGTGCCAGTAGTGCGTACAGGGGGGCCCTTTGGAAGCCC. Protein: CASSAYRGALWKP. The complete CDR3 reads CASSAYRGALWKPQHF.

As to this clone: The read is 3 residues too short to cover the CDR3 end, so that end is filled in from the germline J gene. This chain joins TRBV18 and TRBJ2-4; 9 bases map to TRBD1. This CDR3 is 15 amino acids long. Germline loops: CDR1 KGHSH, CDR2 LQKENI. The sequenced CDR3 bases are TGTGCCAGCTCACCCGGGACAGGGACCTCCTATGGT. Amino acids: CASSPGTGTSYG. From start to end, the CDR3 is CASSPGTGTSYGQYF. Together with reference TRBV18 and TRBJ2-4, the CDR3 gives the full variable domain: NAGVMQNPRHLVRRRGQEARLRCSPMKGHSHVYWYRQLPEEGLKFMVYLQKENIIDESGMPKERFSAEFPKEGPSILRIQQVVRGDSAAYFCASSPGTGTSYGQYFGAGTRLSVL.

To note about this clone: The DNA ends 3 residues before the CDR3 does, and the rest of the CDR3 is filled in from the germline J gene. The rearrangement joins TRBV20-1 to TRBJ2-5; no clear D. Trimming removed 1 base from V and 1 base from J, with 13 bases in between. CDR3 length: 15 residues. Germline assignment: CDR1 DFQATT and CDR2 SNEGSKA (reference sequence). The CDR3 here is CSARGRGAIQETQYF. CDR3 DNA, as far as it was read: TGCAGTGCTAGAGGTCGCGGAGCTATCCAAGAGACC.

The DNA read from the CDR3 is TGCGCCAGCAGCTTGGACGGGGTTGGTGAAGAAAAA. This codes for CASSLDGVGEEK. The full CDR3 is CASSLDGVGEEKLFF. J is TRBJ1-4 and V is TRBV5-1; D is uncertain. The read finishes 3 residues shy of the CDR3 end, and the germline J gene is used to complete it. Trimming pared 0 bases from V and 8 bases from J, leaving 14 bases between. Germline V lookup: CDR1 SGHRS, CDR2 YFSETQ. The CDR3 is 15 residues long.

A word on this clone: The read finishes 3 residues shy of the CDR3 end, and the germline J gene is used to complete it. The V and J genes are TRBV12-3 or TRBV12-4 and TRBJ2-3; possible D gene TRBD1, 5 bases. The CDR3 covers 14 residues. V was shortened by 6 bases and J by 5 bases, with 15 bases between the two germline ends. The sequenced CDR3 bases are TGTGCCAGCAGCATCAGGGTGCTGGTAGATACG. This codes for CASSIRVLVDT. The complete CDR3 sequence is CASSIRVLVDTQYF.

As regards this clone: The DNA ends 3 residues before the CDR3 does, and the rest of the CDR3 is filled in from the germline J gene. This chain links TRBV5-1 with TRBJ2-1; 14 bases are a match to TRBD2. The CDR3 length is 15 residues. Germline values: CDR1 SGHRS, CDR2 YFSETQ. V was clipped by 6 bases and J by 4 bases; unmatched bases: 3. CDR3 DNA, as far as it was read: TGCGCCAGCACCAGGACTAGCGGGGGGTACAATGAG. It is translated as CASTRTSGGYNE. The whole CDR3 region reads CASTRTSGGYNEQFF.

As to this clone: The sequence runs out 3 residues before the end of the CDR3; the remainder is reconstructed from the germline J gene. The rearrangement joins TRBV6-2 or TRBV6-3 to TRBJ2-3, with D maybe TRBD1 (6 bases). The germline gives CDR1 MNHEY, CDR2 SVGEGT. The CDR3 is 14 amino acids. This CDR3 is CASSYRGNNQPQYF. The covered CDR3 bases are TGTGCCAGCAGTTACAGGGGGAACAATCAGCCG.

A word on this clone: Sequencing ends 3 residues short of the CDR3 end; the germline J gene provides the rest. The chain uses TRBV7-6 and TRBJ2-5; D is possibly TRBD2 (6 bases). This CDR3 contains 15 residues. Germline-derived CDR1 and CDR2 are SGHVS and FNYEAQ. The V gene lost 2 bases and the J gene lost 2 bases, with 12 bases spanning the gap. The covered CDR3 bases are TGTGCCAGCAGCTTATTGGGGGGTTATCAAGAGACC. Its translation: CASSLLGGYQET. The full CDR3 reads CASSLLGGYQETQYF.

Worth noting for this clone: The read finishes 3 residues shy of the CDR3 end, and the germline J gene is used to complete it. V usage is TRBV6-1 and J usage is TRBJ2-4; 7 nucleotides align to TRBD1. CDR1 is MNHNS and CDR2 is SASEGT in the germline V gene. The CDR3 is 15 amino acids. The CDR3 loop reads CASSDRDSRNQPQYF. The part of the CDR3 DNA that was read is TGTGCCAGCAGTGACCGGGACAGCCGTAATCAGCCT.

In the case of this clone: The sequence runs out 3 residues before the end of the CDR3; the remainder is reconstructed from the germline J gene. The V call is TRBV6-1, the J call TRBJ1-4; D not resolved. The CDR3 is 14 amino acids. CDR1 is MNHNS and CDR2 is SASEGT in the germline V gene. With 1 base removed from V and 4 bases from J, the gap between germline ends came to 7 bases. CDR3 loop: CASSEGAGNEKLFF. CDR3 DNA (partial): TGTGCCAGCAGTGAAGGGGCCGGTAATGAAAAA.

Points on this clone: The sequenced fragment ends 3 residues before the CDR3 boundary, so the rest is inferred from the germline J gene. The V gene is TRBV20-1, the J gene TRBJ1-2, with D unclear. The CDR3 is 16 residues long. The V end lost 3 bases, the J end lost 5 bases, and 22 bases lay between the germline ends. CDR1 DFQATT and CDR2 SNEGSKA come from the germline V gene (reference sequence). The CDR3 loop is CSASSLAGLNYYGYTF. CDR3 DNA (partial): TGCAGTGCTAGTTCCCTGGCGGGCTTGAATTATTATGGC.

About this clone itself: The read terminates 3 residues before the CDR3 end, so the remaining end is supplied by the germline J gene. The chain employs TRBV7-8 and TRBJ1-2, with unresolved D. The CDR3 has 13 residues. Germline V gene sequence: CDR1 SGHVS, CDR2 FQNEAQ. Incomplete CDR3 DNA: TGTGCCAGCAGCTTGAGGCAGATCAATGAC. This encodes CASSLRQIND. The entire CDR3 is CASSLRQINDYTF.

The DNA read from the CDR3 is TGTGCCAGCAGCCCCGTACGGGGGGCCACTAGCACAGATACG. Translation gives CASSPVRGATSTDT. The whole CDR3 reads CASSPVRGATSTDTQYF. The chain links TRBV4-2 to TRBJ2-3; D is possibly TRBD2 (7 bases). The missing CDR3 end, 3 residues past where the read stops, is filled in from the germline J gene. In germline, CDR1 is LGHNA, CDR2 YNFKEQ. This CDR3 contains 17 residues. V lost 4 bases to trimming and J lost 0 bases, with 17 bases between them.

Points on this clone: The CDR3 is cut off 3 residues early in the read; its end comes from the germline J gene. This sequence joins TRBV7-8 and TRBJ2-7; TRBD1 matches 9 bases. V lost 4 bases and J lost 4; bases outside the gene matches: 11. The CDR3 has 16 residues. The V gene's germline CDR1 is SGHVS and CDR2 FQNEAQ. The CDR3 protein is CASSSYWGQGSYEQYF. The CDR3 DNA, read in part, is TGTGCCAGCAGCTCCTATTGGGGACAGGGATCGTACGAG.

With regard to this clone: Read sequence stops 3 residues before the CDR3 end, and the germline J gene provides the missing end. The chain links TRBV11-2 to TRBJ1-6, with D perhaps TRBD1 (6 bases). This CDR3 comprises 15 residues. Germline lookup yields CDR1 SGHAT and CDR2 FQNNGV. The V gene lost 1 base and the J gene lost 10 bases, with 14 bases spanning the gap. The covered CDR3 bases are TGTGCCAGCAGCTTAGTAACCAGGGGCAACTCACCC. Amino acids: CASSLVTRGNSP. The whole CDR3 sequence is CASSLVTRGNSPLHF.

Turning to this clone: The read ends 3 residues before the CDR3 terminus; that terminus is restored from the germline J gene. The chain uses TRBV18 and TRBJ1-4; 9 bases match TRBD1. CDR1 is KGHSH, CDR2 LQKENI, per germline. There are 16 residues in the CDR3. The CDR3 reads CASSQLPGQGFSPLFF. The CDR3 bases that were read are TGTGCCAGCTCTCAACTCCCGGGACAGGGATTTTCACCA.